A selection of T cell receptor beta chains follows, all from one sample in a study of shared clonotypes between healthy human individuals. Only in-frame clones appear in the TCRdb table, and some are missing; sequencing was by immunoSEQ multiplex PCR. The sample includes about 600,000 clones, about 97% of them seen just once. The sequenced material came from naive CD4+ T cells sorted from blood. All receptors come from a woman in her twenties or thirties in good health. CDR3s include the opening cysteine and the closing phenylalanine or tryptophan. D genes are given only for firm matches. Expanded clones get a size class; other rows say once, few or many, or leave the size out.

DNA: TGCGCCAGCACCCCCGGGACGGGGCCCTACGAGCAGTACTTC
CDR3: CASTPGTGPYEQYF
J: TRBJ2-7
size: -
D: -
V: TRBV10-1

DNA: TGCGCCAGCAGCTTGGAGCGAGATGCAGATACGCAGTATTTT
CDR3: CASSLERDADTQYF
J: TRBJ2-3
size: -
D: -
V: TRBV5-1

DNA: TGCGCCAGCAGCCAAGATTCATCCTTACTCTACGAGCAGTACTTC
CDR3: CASSQDSSLLYEQYF
J: TRBJ2-7
size: -
D: -
V: TRBV4-1

DNA: TGTGCCAGCAGTTCCCCAGCCTCCGGGGCTTCCTACGAGCAGTACTTC
CDR3: CASSSPASGASYEQYF
J: TRBJ2-7
size: -
D: -
V: TRBV28

DNA: TGCGCCAGCAGCTTGGTCCCTAGCTCCTACGAGCAGTACTTC
CDR3: CASSLVPSSYEQYF
J: TRBJ2-7
size: -
D: -
V: TRBV5-1

DNA: TGTGCCAGCAGTTCGGGACAGGGGAATGAGCAGTTCTTC
CDR3: CASSSGQGNEQFF
J: TRBJ2-1
size: -
D: TRBD1
V: TRBV28

DNA: TGTGCCAGCAGTGTTTTGGGGATAGATACGCAGTATTTT
CDR3: CASSVLGIDTQYF
J: TRBJ2-3
size: -
D: -
V: TRBV2

DNA: TGTGCCAGCAGCCTCGTAAGTTCCCACGAGCAGTACTTC
CDR3: CASSLVSSHEQYF
J: TRBJ2-7
size: -
D: -
V: TRBV5-4

DNA: TGCGCCAGCAGCCAAGCTAAGACTAGCCGGGCAGATACGCAGTATTTT
CDR3: CASSQAKTSRADTQYF
J: TRBJ2-3
size: -
D: TRBD2
V: TRBV4-1

DNA: TGCGCCAGCAGCTTGGGGACATACTCGAACACTGAAGCTTTCTTT
CDR3: CASSLGTYSNTEAFF
J: TRBJ1-1
size: once
D: -
V: TRBV5-1

DNA: TGTGCCAGCAGCTTGGACGCGCTACTAAACACCGGGGAGCTGTTTTTT
CDR3: CASSLDALLNTGELFF
J: TRBJ2-2
size: -
D: -
V: TRBV5-6

DNA: TGTGCCAGCTCACCACCCGGGAACTATGGCTACACCTTC
CDR3: CASSPPGNYGYTF
J: TRBJ1-2
size: -
D: -
V: TRBV18

DNA: TGTGCCAGCAGTCCCCGACTAGCGGGGGATCATACCTACGAGCAGTACTTC
CDR3: CASSPRLAGDHTYEQYF
J: TRBJ2-7
size: -
D: TRBD2
V: TRBV27

DNA: TGTGCCTGGAGAGTACAGTTAAGTGGGAGGAGTACCGGGGAGCTGTTTTTT
CDR3: CAWRVQLSGRSTGELFF
J: TRBJ2-2
size: -
D: -
V: TRBV30

DNA: TGTGCCAGCAGCTTCTTGGGATCCCCACAAGAGACCCAGTACTTC
CDR3: CASSFLGSPQETQYF
J: TRBJ2-5
size: -
D: -
V: TRBV7-6

DNA: TGTGCCAGCAGCAAAGATAGGAAGACAGGCCCACCGTACAATCAGCCCCAGCATTTT
CDR3: CASSKDRKTGPPYNQPQHF
J: TRBJ1-5
size: -
D: -
V: TRBV21-1

DNA: TGCAGCGTTGTAGGGGGGAGCTCCTACAATGAGCAGTTCTTC
CDR3: CSVVGGSSYNEQFF
J: TRBJ2-1
size: -
D: -
V: TRBV29-1

DNA: TGTGCCAGCAGGACTAGGGGGGCTGGGGCCAACGTCCTGACTTTC
CDR3: CASRTRGAGANVLTF
J: TRBJ2-6
size: once
D: -
V: TRBV5-4

DNA: TGTGCCAGCAGCTCCTCGGGACAGGGTTTGCGATGGGGAAACACCATATATTTT
CDR3: CASSSSGQGLRWGNTIYF
J: TRBJ1-3
size: -
D: TRBD1
V: TRBV28

DNA: TGTGCCAGCAGTTTACACGGGACTAGCGGATACGAGCAGTACTTC
CDR3: CASSLHGTSGYEQYF
J: TRBJ2-7
size: -
D: TRBD2
V: TRBV28

DNA: TGCGCCAGCGGGGACGGGGACGAGCAGTACTTC
CDR3: CASGDGDEQYF
J: TRBJ2-7
size: -
D: -
V: TRBV23-1

DNA: TGTGCCAGCAGCTCCCATGGCGGGGGCTACGAGCAGTACTTC
CDR3: CASSSHGGGYEQYF
J: TRBJ2-7
size: once
D: TRBD2
V: TRBV6-1

DNA: TGTGCCAGCAGGAACCTAAAAAACACCATATATTTT
CDR3: CASRNLKNTIYF
J: TRBJ1-3
size: -
D: -
V: TRBV6-6

DNA: TGTGCCAGCAGAGCCGGACAGGAGGGAGCTTTCTTT
CDR3: CASRAGQEGAFF
J: TRBJ1-1
size: -
D: TRBD1
V: TRBV28

DNA: TGCGCCAGCAGCCAACAGACCGGGACTAGCGGGATCTACGAGCAGTACTTC
CDR3: CASSQQTGTSGIYEQYF
J: TRBJ2-7
size: -
D: TRBD2
V: TRBV4-1

DNA: TGTGCCAGCAGCTTAGCACTAGCTAAAGAGACCCAGTACTTC
CDR3: CASSLALAKETQYF
J: TRBJ2-5
size: -
D: -
V: TRBV11-2

DNA: TGTGCCAGCAGCTTAGAGGAGGTTACGGCCCAGTACTTC
CDR3: CASSLEEVTAQYF
J: TRBJ2-5
size: -
D: -
V: TRBV7-9